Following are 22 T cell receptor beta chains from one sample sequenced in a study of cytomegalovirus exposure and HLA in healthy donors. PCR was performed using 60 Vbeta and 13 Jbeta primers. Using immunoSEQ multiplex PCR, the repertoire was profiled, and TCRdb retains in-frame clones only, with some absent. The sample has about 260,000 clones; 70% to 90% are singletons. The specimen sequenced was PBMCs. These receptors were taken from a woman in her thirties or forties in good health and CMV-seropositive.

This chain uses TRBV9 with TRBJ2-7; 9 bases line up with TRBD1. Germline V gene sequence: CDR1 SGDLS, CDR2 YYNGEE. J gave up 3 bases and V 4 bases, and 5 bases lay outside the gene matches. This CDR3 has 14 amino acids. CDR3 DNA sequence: TGTGCCAGCAGCACGGGACAGGGAATCTACGAGCAGTACTTC. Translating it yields CASSTGQGIYEQYF. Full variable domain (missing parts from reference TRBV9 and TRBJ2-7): DSGVTQTPKHLITATGQRVTLRCSPRSGDLSVYWYQQSLDQGLQFLIQYYNGEERAKGNILERFSAQQFPDLHSELNLSSLELGDSALYFCASSTGQGIYEQYFGPGTRLTVT.

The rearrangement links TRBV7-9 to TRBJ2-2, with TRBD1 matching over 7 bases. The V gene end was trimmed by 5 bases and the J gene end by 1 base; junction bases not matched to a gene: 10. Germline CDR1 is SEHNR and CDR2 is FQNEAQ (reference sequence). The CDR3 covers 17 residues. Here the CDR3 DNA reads TGTGCCAGCAGCGCCACCCAGGGACAGATGAACACCGGGGAGCTGTTTTTT. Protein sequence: CASSATQGQMNTGELFF.

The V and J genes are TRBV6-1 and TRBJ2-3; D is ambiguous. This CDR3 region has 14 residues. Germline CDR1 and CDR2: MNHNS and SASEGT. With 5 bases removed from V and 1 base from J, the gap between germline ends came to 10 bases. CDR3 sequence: CASSSRKGTDTQYF. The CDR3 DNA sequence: TGTGCCAGCAGTTCCAGGAAGGGCACAGATACGCAGTATTTT.

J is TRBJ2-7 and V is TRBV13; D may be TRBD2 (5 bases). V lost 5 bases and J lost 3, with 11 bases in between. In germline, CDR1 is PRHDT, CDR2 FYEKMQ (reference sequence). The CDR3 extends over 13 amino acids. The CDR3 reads CASSPGNSYEQYF. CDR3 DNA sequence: TGTGCCAGCAGCCCCGGGAACAGCTACGAGCAGTACTTC.

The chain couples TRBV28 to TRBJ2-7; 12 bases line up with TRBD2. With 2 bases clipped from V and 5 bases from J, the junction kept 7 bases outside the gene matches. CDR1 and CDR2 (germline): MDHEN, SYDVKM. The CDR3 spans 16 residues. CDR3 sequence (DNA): TGTGCCAGCAGTTTAGGGGGACTAGCGGGCTTCGACGAGCAGTACTTC. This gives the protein CASSLGGLAGFDEQYF.

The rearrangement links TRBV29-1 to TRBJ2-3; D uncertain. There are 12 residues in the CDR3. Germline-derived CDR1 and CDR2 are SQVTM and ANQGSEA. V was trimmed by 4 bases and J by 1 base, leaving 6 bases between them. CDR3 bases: TGCAGCGTTGTCCCGGGCACAGATACGCAGTATTTT. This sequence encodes CSVVPGTDTQYF.

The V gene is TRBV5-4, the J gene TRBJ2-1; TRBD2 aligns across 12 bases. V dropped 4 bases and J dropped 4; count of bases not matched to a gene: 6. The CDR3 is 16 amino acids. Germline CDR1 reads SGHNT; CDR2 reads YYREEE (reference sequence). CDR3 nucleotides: TGTGCCAGCAGCCAGCTAGCGGGAGGGCCTTACAATGAGCAGTTCTTC. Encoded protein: CASSQLAGGPYNEQFF.

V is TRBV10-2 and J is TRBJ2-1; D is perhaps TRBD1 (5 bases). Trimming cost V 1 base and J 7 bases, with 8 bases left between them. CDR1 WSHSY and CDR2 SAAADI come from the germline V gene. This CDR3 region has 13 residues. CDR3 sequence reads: CASSELRTNEQFF. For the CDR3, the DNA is TGCGCCAGCAGTGAGTTAAGGACAAATGAGCAGTTCTTC.

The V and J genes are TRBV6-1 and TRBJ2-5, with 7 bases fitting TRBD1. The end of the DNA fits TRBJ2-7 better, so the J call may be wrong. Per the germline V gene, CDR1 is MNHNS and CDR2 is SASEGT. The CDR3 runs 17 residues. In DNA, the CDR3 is TGTGCCAGCAGTGAAGCCAAAACTATTAGACAGGGCTACGAGCAGTACTTC. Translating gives CASSEAKTIRQGYEQYF.

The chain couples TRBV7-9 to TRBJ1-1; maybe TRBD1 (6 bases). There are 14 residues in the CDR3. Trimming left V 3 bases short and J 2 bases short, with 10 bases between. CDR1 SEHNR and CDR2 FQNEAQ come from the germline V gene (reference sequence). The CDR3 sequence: CASSFTGRNTEAFF. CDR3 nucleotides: TGTGCCAGCAGCTTTACAGGGAGAAACACTGAAGCTTTCTTT.

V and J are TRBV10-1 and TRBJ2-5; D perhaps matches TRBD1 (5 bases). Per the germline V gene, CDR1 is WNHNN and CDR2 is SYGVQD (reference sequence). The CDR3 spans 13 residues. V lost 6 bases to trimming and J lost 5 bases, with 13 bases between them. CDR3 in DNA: TGCGCCAGCAGACTCGACAGTATCGAGACCCAGTACTTC. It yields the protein CASRLDSIETQYF.

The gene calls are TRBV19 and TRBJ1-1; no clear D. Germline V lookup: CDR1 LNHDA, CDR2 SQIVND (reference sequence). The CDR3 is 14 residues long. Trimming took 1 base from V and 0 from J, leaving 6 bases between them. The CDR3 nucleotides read TGTGCCAGTAGTATAGCCGTCCTGAACACTGAAGCTTTCTTT. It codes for CASSIAVLNTEAFF.

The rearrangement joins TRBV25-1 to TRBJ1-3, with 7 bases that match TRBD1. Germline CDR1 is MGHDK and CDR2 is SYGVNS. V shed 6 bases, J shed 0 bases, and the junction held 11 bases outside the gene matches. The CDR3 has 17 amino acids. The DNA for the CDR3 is TGTGCCAGCAGCCCCCCCAGAGGACAGGTCTCTGGAAACACCATATATTTT. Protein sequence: CASSPPRGQVSGNTIYF.

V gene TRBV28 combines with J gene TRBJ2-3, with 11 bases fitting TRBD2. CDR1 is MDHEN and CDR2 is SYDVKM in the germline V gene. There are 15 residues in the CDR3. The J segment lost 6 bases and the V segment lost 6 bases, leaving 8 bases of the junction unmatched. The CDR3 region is CASRGLADARDTQYF. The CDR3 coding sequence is TGTGCCAGCAGGGGACTAGCGGATGCCCGGGATACGCAGTATTTT. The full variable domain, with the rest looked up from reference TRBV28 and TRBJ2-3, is DVKVTQSSRYLVKRTGEKVFLECVQDMDHENMFWYRQDPGLGLRLIYFSYDVKMKEKGDIPEGYSVSREKKERFSLILESASTNQTSMYLCASRGLADARDTQYFGPGTRLTVL.

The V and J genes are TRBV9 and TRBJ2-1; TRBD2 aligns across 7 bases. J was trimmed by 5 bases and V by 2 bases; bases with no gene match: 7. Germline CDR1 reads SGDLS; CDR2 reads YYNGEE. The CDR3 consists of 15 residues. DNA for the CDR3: TGTGCCAGCAGCGTTCTGCCTAGCGGTAACAATGAGCAGTTCTTC. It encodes CASSVLPSGNNEQFF.

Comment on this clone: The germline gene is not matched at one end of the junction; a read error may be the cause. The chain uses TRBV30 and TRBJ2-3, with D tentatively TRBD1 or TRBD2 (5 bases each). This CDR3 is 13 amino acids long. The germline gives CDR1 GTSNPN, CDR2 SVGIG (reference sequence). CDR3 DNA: TGTGCCCGGAGAGGGAAGGGGCCAGATACGCAGTATTTT. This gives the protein CARRGKGPDTQYF. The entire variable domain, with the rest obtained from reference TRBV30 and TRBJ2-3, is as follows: SQTIHQWPATLVQPVGSPLSLECTVEGTSNPNLYWYRQAAGRGLQLLFYSVGIGQISSEVPQNLSASRPQDRQFILSSKKLLLSDSGFYLCARRGKGPDTQYFGPGTRLTVL.

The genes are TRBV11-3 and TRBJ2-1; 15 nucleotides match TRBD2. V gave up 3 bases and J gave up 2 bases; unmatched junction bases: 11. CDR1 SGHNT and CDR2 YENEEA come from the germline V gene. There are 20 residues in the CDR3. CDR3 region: CASSLAPGLAGGGAYNEQFF. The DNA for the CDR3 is TGTGCCAGCAGCTTGGCCCCGGGACTAGCGGGAGGAGGGGCCTACAATGAGCAGTTCTTC.

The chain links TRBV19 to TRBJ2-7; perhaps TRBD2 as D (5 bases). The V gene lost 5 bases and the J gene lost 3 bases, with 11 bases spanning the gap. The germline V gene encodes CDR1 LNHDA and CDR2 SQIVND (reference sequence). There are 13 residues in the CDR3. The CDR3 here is CASSRGQDYEQYF. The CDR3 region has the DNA TGTGCCAGTAGTCGCGGGCAAGACTACGAGCAGTACTTC.

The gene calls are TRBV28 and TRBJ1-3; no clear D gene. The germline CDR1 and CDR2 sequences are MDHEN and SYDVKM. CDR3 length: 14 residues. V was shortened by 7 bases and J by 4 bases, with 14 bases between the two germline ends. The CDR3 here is CASTQAGLGNTIYF. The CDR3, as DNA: TGTGCCAGCACCCAAGCAGGCCTAGGAAACACCATATATTTT.

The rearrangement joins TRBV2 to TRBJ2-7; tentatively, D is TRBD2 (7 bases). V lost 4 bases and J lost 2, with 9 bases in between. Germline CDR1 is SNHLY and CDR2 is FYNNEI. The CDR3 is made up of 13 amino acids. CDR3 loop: CASSAGGPYEQYF. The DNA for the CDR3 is TGTGCCAGCAGTGCGGGGGGCCCCTACGAGCAGTACTTC.

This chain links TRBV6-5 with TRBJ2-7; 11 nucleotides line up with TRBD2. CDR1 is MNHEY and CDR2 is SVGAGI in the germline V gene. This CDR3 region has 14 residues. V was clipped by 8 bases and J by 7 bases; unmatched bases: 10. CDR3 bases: TGTGCCAGCCGAATGGCTAGCGGGAGGTGGGAGCAGTACTTC. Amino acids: CASRMASGRWEQYF.

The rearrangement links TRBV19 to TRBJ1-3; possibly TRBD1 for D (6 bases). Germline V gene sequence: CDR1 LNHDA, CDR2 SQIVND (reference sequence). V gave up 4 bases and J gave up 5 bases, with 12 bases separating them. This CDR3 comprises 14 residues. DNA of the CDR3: TGTGCCAGTAGTACCCCGGGACAAAGAAACACCATATATTTT. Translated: CASSTPGQRNTIYF. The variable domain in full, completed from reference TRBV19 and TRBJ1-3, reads DGGITQSPKYLFRKEGQNVTLSCEQNLNHDAMYWYRQDPGQGLRLIYYSQIVNDFQKGDIAEGYSVSREKKESFPLTVTSAQKNPTAFYLCASSTPGQRNTIYFGEGSWLTVV.